This is a list of T cell receptor beta chains from one sample in a study of OX40 agonist ivuxolimab in advanced cancers. Clones were sequenced by immunoSEQ multiplex PCR, and TCRdb holds only the in-frame ones, with some missing. The table has 20,000 to 25,000 clones, roughly 85% seen once. This specimen consisted of CD4+ or CD8+ T cells sorted from blood, obtained in a trial of the OX40 agonist ivuxolimab. These receptors originate from an adult with an advanced solid tumor such as melanoma, head and neck, liver or kidney cancer. Each CDR3 is given with its conserved first and last residue. D genes are given only for firm matches. Clone size is not always given. Where it is, it says once, few, many or a class for expanded clones.

V gene	J gene	D gene	clone size	CDR3 protein	CDR3 DNA
TRBV4-3	TRBJ2-6	-	-	CASSPSGANVLTF	TGCGCCAGCAGTCCCTCTGGGGCCAACGTCCTGACTTTC
TRBV10-3	TRBJ1-4	TRBD1	-	CAISEGTGRNEKLFF	TGTGCCATCAGTGAAGGGACAGGGAGAAATGAAAAACTGTTTTTT
TRBV5-1	TRBJ2-1	-	medium-sized	CASKTGEDNEQFF	TGCGCCAGCAAGACGGGAGAGGACAATGAGCAGTTCTTC
TRBV29-1	TRBJ2-7	-	-	CSVELQTYEQYF	TGCAGCGTTGAGTTGCAGACCTACGAGCAGTACTTC
TRBV9	TRBJ2-3	-	-	CASSVAPERSPPDTQYF	TGTGCCAGCAGCGTAGCTCCCGAGCGGAGCCCCCCAGATACGCAGTATTTT
TRBV6-9	TRBJ2-7	-	-	CASIALGLSTYEQYF	TGTGCCAGCATCGCTCTTGGGCTATCGACCTACGAGCAGTACTTC
TRBV7-8	TRBJ2-7	-	-	CASSSSSGYYEQYF	TGTGCCAGCAGCTCTTCCAGCGGGTACTACGAGCAGTACTTC
TRBV29-1	TRBJ2-2	-	-	CSVERANTGELFF	TGCAGCGTTGAAAGAGCTAACACCGGGGAGCTGTTTTTT
TRBV4-3	TRBJ2-7	TRBD1	-	CASSPTGNQYEQYF	TGCGCCAGCAGCCCGACAGGGAACCAGTACGAGCAGTACTTC
TRBV25-1	TRBJ2-5	-	-	CASSDPHETQYF	TGTGCCAGCAGTGACCCTCATGAGACCCAGTACTTC
TRBV5-6	TRBJ2-7	-	-	CASSLVRSYEQYF	TGTGCCAGCAGCTTGGTCCGTTCCTACGAGCAGTACTTC
TRBV29-1	TRBJ2-2	-	-	CSVDTDPTGELFF	TGCAGCGTTGATACAGACCCCACCGGGGAGCTGTTTTTT
TRBV25-1	TRBJ2-5	-	-	CASSEYIRAALQETQYF	TGTGCCAGCAGTGAATATATCAGGGCTGCCCTCCAAGAGACCCAGTACTTC
TRBV28	TRBJ1-1	-	few	CASSLIRGEAFF	TGTGCCAGCAGTTTAATCCGGGGGGAAGCTTTCTTT
TRBV5-1	TRBJ2-1	-	-	CASRLGEAAAGRTGEQFF	TGCGCCAGCAGATTGGGGGAAGCCGCGGCCGGACGCACGGGTGAGCAGTTCTTC
TRBV9	TRBJ1-6	-	-	CASSVGGDNSPLHF	TGTGCCAGCAGCGTTGGAGGGGATAATTCACCCCTCCACTTT
TRBV19	TRBJ1-2	-	-	CASTPLGGDGYTF	TGTGCCAGTACCCCATTAGGGGGAGACGGCTACACCTTC
TRBV7-9	TRBJ2-2	TRBD1	-	CASSHTQTGTNTGELFF	TGTGCCAGCAGCCACACACAGACAGGGACGAACACCGGGGAGCTGTTTTTT
TRBV20-1	TRBJ2-2	-	-	CSVLAGELFF	TGCAGTGTTCTCGCGGGGGAGCTGTTTTTT
TRBV14	TRBJ2-7	TRBD1	-	CASSPAPGQGAYEQYF	TGTGCCAGCAGTCCCGCTCCGGGACAGGGGGCCTACGAGCAGTACTTC
TRBV11-2	TRBJ1-1	-	-	CASSFYGTEAFF	TGTGCCAGCAGCTTTTATGGCACTGAAGCTTTCTTT
TRBV6-6	TRBJ2-7	-	-	CASSSGGYEQYF	TGTGCCAGCAGCTCGGGCGGGTACGAGCAGTACTTC